This T cell receptor beta chain is drawn from a study of T cell responses to AZD1222 COVID-19 vaccine. Combined were second doses at about 4 or about 12 weeks. The study, taken as a whole, reports: In a largely white British group with more females than males, clonal diversity was possibly underestimated. Only a handful of people who got AZD1222 tested seropositive at baseline.

Concerning this clone: Its cognate antigen is unknown.

CDR1 and CDR2 from the germline V gene are LGHDT and YNNKEL (reference sequence). The CDR3 runs to 12 residues. With 2 bases removed from V and 4 bases from J, the gap between germline ends came to 6 bases. Using immunoSEQ multiplex PCR, the repertoire was profiled, and TCRdb retains in-frame clones only, with some absent. The sample shows about 100,000 clones, around 90% of them seen only once. This chain joins TRBV3-1 (or the pseudogene TRBV3-2) and TRBJ2-7; D is unclear. The sample here was peripheral blood, taken 28 days after the second AZD1222 dose. This receptor was taken from an adult who received the AZD1222 COVID-19 vaccine. The CDR3 here is CASSQTPYEQYF. CDR3 nucleotide sequence: TGTGCCAGCAGCCAAACACCTTACGAGCAGTACTTC.